This T cell receptor (beta chain) appears in the sequencing data of a study of PD-L1 blockade in urothelial cancer. Germline V gives CDR1 SGHRS, CDR2 YFSETQ. CDR3 length equals 17 residues. V gave up 5 bases and J gave up 4 bases, with 21 bases separating them. Profiled with immunoSEQ multiplex PCR; TCRdb holds only in-frame clones, not every one. The table includes about 51,000 clones, around 86% detected once. The sequence was obtained from a man aged 55 to 70 with urothelial cancer. Sequenced here: PBMCs, sampled around atezolizumab (anti-PD-L1) treatment. This chain joins TRBV5-1 and TRBJ1-4, with D maybe TRBD1 (5 bases). CDR3 loop: CASSFGPRPGGNEKLFF. The CDR3 bases are TGCGCCAGCAGTTTTGGCCCCAGGCCGGGGGGTAATGAAAAACTGTTTTTT.